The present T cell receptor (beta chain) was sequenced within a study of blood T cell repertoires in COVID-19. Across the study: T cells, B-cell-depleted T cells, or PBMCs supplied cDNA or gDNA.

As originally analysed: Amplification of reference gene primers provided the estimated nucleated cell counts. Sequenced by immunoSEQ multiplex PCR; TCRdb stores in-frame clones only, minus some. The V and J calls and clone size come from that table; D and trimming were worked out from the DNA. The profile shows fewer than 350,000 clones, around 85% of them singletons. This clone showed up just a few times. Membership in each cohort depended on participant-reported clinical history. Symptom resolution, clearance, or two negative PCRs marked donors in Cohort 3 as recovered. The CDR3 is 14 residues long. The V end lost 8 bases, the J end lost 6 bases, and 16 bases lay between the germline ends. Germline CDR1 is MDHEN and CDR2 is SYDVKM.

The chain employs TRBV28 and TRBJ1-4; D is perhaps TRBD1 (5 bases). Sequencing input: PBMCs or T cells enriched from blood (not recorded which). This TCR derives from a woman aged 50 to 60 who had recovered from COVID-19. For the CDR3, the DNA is TGTGCCAGCTGTCGGGGGAGAGAATATGAAAAACTGTTTTTT. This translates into CASCRGREYEKLFF.